One sample yielded the 16 T cell receptor beta chains listed below, sequenced in a study of cytomegalovirus exposure and HLA in healthy donors. With 60 Vbeta and 13 Jbeta primers, the PCR was carried out. This table comes from immunoSEQ multiplex PCR, and its TCRdb copy is limited to in-frame clones, with some not included. The repertoire consists of approximately 110,000 clones, with about 70% occurring once and the leading ten covering around 4.2%. The source material was PBMCs. The receptors stem from a woman between 35 and 50 years old in good health and CMV-seronegative.

The rearrangement uses TRBV6-6 and TRBJ2-2; D gene ambiguous. The V gene's germline CDR1 is MNHNY and CDR2 SVGAGI (reference sequence). The CDR3 sequence is 15 residues long. Deletions cut 5 bases from V and 4 bases from J, with 14 bases between. The CDR3: CASSIEFGSTGELFF. The CDR3 bases are TGTGCCAGCAGTATCGAGTTCGGTTCCACCGGGGAGCTGTTTTTT.

This chain links TRBV7-2 with TRBJ2-7; 8 bases map to TRBD1. The germline gives CDR1 SGHTA, CDR2 FQGNSA. V lost 0 bases to trimming and J lost 3 bases; unmatched junction nucleotides: 7. CDR3 size: 16 residues. The CDR3 DNA reads as TGTGCCAGCAGCTTAGCCGCGACAGGGGCGAACTACGAGCAGTACTTC. It translates to CASSLAATGANYEQYF.

The chain carries TRBV2 and TRBJ1-4; 7 positions match TRBD1. Looked up from germline, CDR1 is SNHLY and CDR2 is FYNNEI. Trimming cost V 3 bases and J 7 bases; bases outside gene matches: 5. The CDR3 length is 14 residues. CDR3 sequence: CASSDPDRAEKLFF. CDR3 coding DNA: TGTGCCAGCAGTGACCCTGACAGGGCTGAAAAACTGTTTTTT.

The gene calls are TRBV6-5 and TRBJ1-4, with D possibly being TRBD1 (6 bases). The CDR3 extends over 16 amino acids. Germline CDR1 reads MNHEY; CDR2 reads SVGAGI. Trimming removed 2 bases from V and 0 bases from J, with 10 bases in between. The CDR3 region is CASSYGRTATNEKLFF. In DNA, the CDR3 is TGTGCCAGCAGTTACGGTCGGACAGCAACTAATGAAAAACTGTTTTTT.

The gene calls are TRBV27 and TRBJ1-1; 7 positions match TRBD1. Germline CDR1 MNHEY, CDR2 SMNVEV (reference sequence). J gave up 5 bases and V 3 bases, and 6 bases lay outside the gene matches. The CDR3 consists of 14 residues. The CDR3 spells CASSFEGRGTEAFF. CDR3 DNA: TGTGCCAGCAGTTTCGAGGGCAGGGGGACTGAAGCTTTCTTT.

V usage is TRBV5-1 and J usage is TRBJ2-5; weak D call: TRBD2 (5 bases). The DNA end lines up better with TRBJ2-7; the J call may be wrong. CDR1 and CDR2 (germline): SGHRS, YFSETQ. The CDR3 has 16 amino acids. The CDR3 sequence is CASRRGSTGVSYEQYF. CDR3 DNA: TGCGCCAGCAGACGGGGTTCAACTGGGGTATCCTACGAGCAGTACTTC.

The rearrangement joins TRBV19 to TRBJ2-1; TRBD1 matches 11 bases. The CDR3 length is 15 residues. CDR1 LNHDA and CDR2 SQIVND come from the germline V gene (reference sequence). V lost 2 bases, J lost 8 bases, and 5 bases stayed unmatched. The CDR3 DNA is TGTGCCAGTAGTATAACGGGACAGGGGGTTTATGAGCAGTTCTTC. Translating gives CASSITGQGVYEQFF.

The chain links TRBV7-9 to TRBJ2-2, with 8 bases aligning to TRBD1. The germline gives CDR1 SEHNR, CDR2 FQNEAQ (reference sequence). CDR3 size: 16 residues. Trimming took 5 bases from V and 4 from J; bases not matched to a gene: 9. CDR3 sequence: CASSPAGTGGTGELFF. DNA of the CDR3: TGTGCCAGCAGCCCGGCCGGCACAGGGGGCACCGGGGAGCTGTTTTTT.

The V call is TRBV7-2, the J call TRBJ2-1; no firm D call. CDR3 length: 17 residues. V was clipped by 3 bases and J by 5 bases, with 20 bases between them. The germline V gene has CDR1 SGHTA and CDR2 FQGNSA. The CDR3 is CASSFIVQSRFNNEQFF. CDR3 DNA sequence: TGTGCCAGCAGCTTTATCGTTCAGTCGCGGTTTAACAATGAGCAGTTCTTC.

This clone was recorded a few times. Other nucleotide sequences in the sample specify the same CDR3. This chain connects TRBV19 to TRBJ2-1; 7 positions match TRBD2. The ends lost 6 bases at V and 1 base at J; junction bases unmatched: 6. Germline V gene data show CDR1 as LNHDA and CDR2 as SQIVND (reference sequence). The CDR3 spans 15 residues. The CDR3 DNA follows: TGTGCCAGTAGCCCGAGCGGGATTTCCTACAATGAGCAGTTCTTC. Translated, it gives CASSPSGISYNEQFF.

This clone turned up a few times. The gene calls are TRBV9 and TRBJ2-1, with 8 bases identical to TRBD2. Trimming removed 4 bases from V and 6 bases from J; junction bases left unmatched: 12. CDR3 size: 16 residues. Germline CDR1 reads SGDLS; CDR2 reads YYNGEE. The CDR3 nucleotides read TGTGCCAGCAGCACCCGGACTAGCCGACCAATCAATGAGCAGTTCTTC. Translated, it gives CASSTRTSRPINEQFF.

Comments on this clone: Other DNA sequences within the sample encode an identical CDR3. V and J are TRBV19 and TRBJ2-7, with 8 bases matching TRBD1. The CDR3 length is 14 residues. V shed 5 bases and J 7 bases; nucleotides not matched to a gene: 10. Germline V lookup: CDR1 LNHDA, CDR2 SQIVND (reference sequence). The CDR3 DNA reads as TGTGCCAGTAGTCCTCCGCAGGGGGCAAGGGAGCAGTACTTC. This translates into CASSPPQGAREQYF.

This chain uses TRBV10-3 with TRBJ1-4; 7 bases are shared with TRBD1. From germline, CDR1 is ENHRY and CDR2 SYGVKD. The CDR3 runs 14 residues. The V and J ends lost 5 bases and 5 bases, in that order; junction bases with no gene match: 5. CDR3 region: CAISTGTENEKLFF. CDR3 nucleotides: TGTGCCATCAGTACCGGGACAGAAAATGAAAAACTGTTTTTT.

This clone came up a few times. The chain couples TRBV7-2 to TRBJ2-1; D possibly corresponds to TRBD1 (6 bases). Germline CDR1 and CDR2: SGHTA and FQGNSA. CDR3 length equals 15 residues. Trimming took 5 bases from V and 9 from J, leaving 20 bases between them. CDR3 loop: CASSRRAGEWSEQFF. The CDR3 DNA is TGTGCCAGCAGCCGAAGGGCAGGGGAGTGGAGTGAGCAGTTCTTC. The full variable domain, rest sourced from reference TRBV7-2 and TRBJ2-1, is GAGVSQSPSNKVTEKGKDVELRCDPISGHTALYWYRQSLGQGLEFLIYFQGNSAPDKSGLPSDRFSAERTGGSVSTLTIQRTQQEDSAVYLCASSRRAGEWSEQFFGPGTRLTVL.

V is TRBV30 and J is TRBJ2-1; D gene unclear. With 3 bases removed from V and 10 bases from J, the gap between germline ends came to 10 bases. Germline V gene sequence: CDR1 GTSNPN, CDR2 SVGIG (reference sequence). CDR3 length: 11 residues. CDR3 nucleotides: TGTGCCTGGAGCAAAAACTTGGAGCAGTTCTTC. This sequence encodes CAWSKNLEQFF.

This clone was found once. The V gene is TRBV6-5, the J gene TRBJ1-5; 9 bases fit TRBD1. V gave up 8 bases and J gave up 4 bases; unmatched junction bases: 9. This CDR3 is built from 15 residues. Germline CDR1 and CDR2: MNHEY and SVGAGI. In nucleotides, the CDR3 is TGTGCCAGCCAAAAACAGGGGGCGAGGAATCAGCCCCAGCATTTT. This encodes CASQKQGARNQPQHF.